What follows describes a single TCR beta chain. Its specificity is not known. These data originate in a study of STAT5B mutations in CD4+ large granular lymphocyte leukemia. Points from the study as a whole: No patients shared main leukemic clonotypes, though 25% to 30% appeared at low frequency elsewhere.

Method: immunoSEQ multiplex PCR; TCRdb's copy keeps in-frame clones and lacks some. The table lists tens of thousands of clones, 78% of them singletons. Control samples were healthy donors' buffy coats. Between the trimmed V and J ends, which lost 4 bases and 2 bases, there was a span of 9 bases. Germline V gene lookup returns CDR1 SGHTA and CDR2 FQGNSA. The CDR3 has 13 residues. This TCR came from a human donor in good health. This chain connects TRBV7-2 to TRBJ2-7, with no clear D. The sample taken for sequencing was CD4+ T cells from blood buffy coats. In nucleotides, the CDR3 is TGTGCCAGCAGCTACTCGAGGACCTACGAGCAGTACTTC. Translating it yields CASSYSRTYEQYF.